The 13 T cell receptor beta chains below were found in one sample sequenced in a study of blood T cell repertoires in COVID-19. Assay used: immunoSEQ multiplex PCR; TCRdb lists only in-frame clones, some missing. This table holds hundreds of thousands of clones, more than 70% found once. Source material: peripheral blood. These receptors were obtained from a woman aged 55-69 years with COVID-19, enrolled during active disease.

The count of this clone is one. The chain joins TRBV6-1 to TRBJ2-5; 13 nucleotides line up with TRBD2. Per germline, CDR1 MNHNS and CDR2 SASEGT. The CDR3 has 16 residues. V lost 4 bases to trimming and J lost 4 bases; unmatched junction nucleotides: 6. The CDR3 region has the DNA TGTGCCAGCAGTGGCCCGACTAGCGGGGGGTCAGAGACCCAGTACTTC. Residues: CASSGPTSGGSETQYF.

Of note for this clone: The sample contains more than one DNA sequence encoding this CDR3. The CDR3 region is CASSYGQNYGYTF. The CDR3 coding sequence is TGTGCCAGCAGTTATGGACAAAACTATGGCTACACCTTC. The chain has TRBV6-5 and TRBJ1-2; the D gene is possibly TRBD1 (5 bases). CDR1 and CDR2 from the germline V gene are MNHEY and SVGAGI. The CDR3 is made up of 13 amino acids. The V and J ends lost 3 bases and 2 bases respectively, with 7 bases between them.

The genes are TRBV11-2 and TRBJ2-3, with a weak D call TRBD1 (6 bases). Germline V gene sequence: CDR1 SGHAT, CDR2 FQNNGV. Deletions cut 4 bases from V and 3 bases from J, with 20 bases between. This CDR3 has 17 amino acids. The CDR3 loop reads CASSWQQGLADTDTQYF. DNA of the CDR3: TGTGCCAGCAGCTGGCAGCAGGGGCTAGCAGATACAGATACGCAGTATTTT.

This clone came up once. In DNA form, the CDR3 reads TGCGCCAGCAGCACCGAACAGGGTTTAGGAGGCTACACCTTC. As protein: CASSTEQGLGGYTF. This chain connects TRBV5-1 to TRBJ1-2; D perhaps matches TRBD1 (6 bases). Germline lookup yields CDR1 SGHRS and CDR2 YFSETQ. This CDR3 spans 14 amino acids. Trimming cost V 4 bases and J 8 bases, with 18 bases left between them.

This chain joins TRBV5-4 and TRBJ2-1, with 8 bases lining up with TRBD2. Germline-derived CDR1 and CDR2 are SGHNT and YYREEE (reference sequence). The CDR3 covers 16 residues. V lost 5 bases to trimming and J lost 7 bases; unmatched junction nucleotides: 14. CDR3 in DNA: TGTGCCAGCAGTTTCTCACCGGCGGGGGGCGGGAATGAGCAGTTCTTC. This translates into CASSFSPAGGGNEQFF.

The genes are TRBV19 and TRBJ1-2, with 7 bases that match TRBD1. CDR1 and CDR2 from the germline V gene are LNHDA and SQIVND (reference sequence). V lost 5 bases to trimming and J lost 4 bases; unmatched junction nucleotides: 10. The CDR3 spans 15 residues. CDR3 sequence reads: CASSDRQGRSYGYTF. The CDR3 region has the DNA TGTGCCAGTAGTGATAGACAGGGCCGTAGCTATGGCTACACCTTC.

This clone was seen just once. The CDR3 sequence is CASSLDPGLAGYTF. CDR3 nucleotides: TGCGCCAGCAGCTTGGACCCAGGGTTGGCTGGCTACACCTTC. This rearrangement joins TRBV5-1 to TRBJ1-2; TRBD1 might be the D (5 bases). The V gene lost 0 bases and the J gene lost 7 bases, with 13 bases spanning the gap. This CDR3 has 14 residues. Germline CDR1 and CDR2: SGHRS and YFSETQ.

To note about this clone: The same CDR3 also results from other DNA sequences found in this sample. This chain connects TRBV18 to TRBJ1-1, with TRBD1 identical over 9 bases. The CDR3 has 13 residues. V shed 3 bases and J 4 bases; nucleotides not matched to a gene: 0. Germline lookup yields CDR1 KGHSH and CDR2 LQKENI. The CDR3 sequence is CASSPDRGTEAFF. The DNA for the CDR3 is TGTGCCAGCTCACCGGACAGGGGCACTGAAGCTTTCTTT.

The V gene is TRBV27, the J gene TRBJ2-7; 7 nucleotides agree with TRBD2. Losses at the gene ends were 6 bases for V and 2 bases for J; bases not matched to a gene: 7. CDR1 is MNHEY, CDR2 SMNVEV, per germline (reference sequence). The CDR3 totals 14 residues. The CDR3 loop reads CASRPSGAPYEQYF. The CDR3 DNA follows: TGTGCCAGCAGACCGAGCGGGGCCCCCTACGAGCAGTACTTC.

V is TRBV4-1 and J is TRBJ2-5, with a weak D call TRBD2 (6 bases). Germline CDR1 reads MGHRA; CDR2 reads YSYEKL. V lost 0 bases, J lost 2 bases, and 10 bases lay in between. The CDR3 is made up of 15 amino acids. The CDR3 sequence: CASSQEWDWQETQYF. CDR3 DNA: TGCGCCAGCAGCCAAGAGTGGGACTGGCAAGAGACCCAGTACTTC.

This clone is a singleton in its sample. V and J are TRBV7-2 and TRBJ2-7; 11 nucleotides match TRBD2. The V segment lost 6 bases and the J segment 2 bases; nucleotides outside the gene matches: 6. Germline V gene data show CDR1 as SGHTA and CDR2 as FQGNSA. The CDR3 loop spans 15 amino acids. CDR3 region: CASSRTSGGPYEQYF. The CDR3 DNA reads TGTGCCAGCAGTCGCACTAGCGGGGGACCCTACGAGCAGTACTTC.

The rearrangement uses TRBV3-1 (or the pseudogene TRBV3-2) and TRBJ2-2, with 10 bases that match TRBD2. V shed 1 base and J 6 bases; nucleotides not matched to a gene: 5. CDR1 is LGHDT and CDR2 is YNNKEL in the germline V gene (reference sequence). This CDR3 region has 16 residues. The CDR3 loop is CASSQGTSGVSGELFF. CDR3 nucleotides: TGTGCCAGCAGCCAAGGAACTAGCGGGGTATCCGGGGAGCTGTTTTTT.

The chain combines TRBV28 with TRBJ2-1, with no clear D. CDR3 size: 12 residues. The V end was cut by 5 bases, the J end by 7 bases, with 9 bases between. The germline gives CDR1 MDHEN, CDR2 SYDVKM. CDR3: CASSSEVNEQFF. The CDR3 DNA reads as TGTGCCAGCAGTAGTGAGGTTAATGAGCAGTTCTTC.